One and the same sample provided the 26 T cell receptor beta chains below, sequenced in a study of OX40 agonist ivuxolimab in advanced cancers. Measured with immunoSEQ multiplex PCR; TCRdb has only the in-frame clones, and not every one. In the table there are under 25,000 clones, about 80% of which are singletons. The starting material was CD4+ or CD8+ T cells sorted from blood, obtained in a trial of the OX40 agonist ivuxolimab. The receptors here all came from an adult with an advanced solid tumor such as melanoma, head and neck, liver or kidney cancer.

The CDR3 loop is CASSFWKTDSNEQFF. The CDR3 nucleotides are TGTGCCAGCAGCTTTTGGAAAACGGATTCCAATGAGCAGTTCTTC. The gene calls are TRBV7-2 and TRBJ2-1; D remains unclear. The CDR3 runs to 15 residues. The ends were cut back, 3 bases at V and 6 bases at J, with 15 bases in the middle. Germline V gene data show CDR1 as SGHTA and CDR2 as FQGNSA.

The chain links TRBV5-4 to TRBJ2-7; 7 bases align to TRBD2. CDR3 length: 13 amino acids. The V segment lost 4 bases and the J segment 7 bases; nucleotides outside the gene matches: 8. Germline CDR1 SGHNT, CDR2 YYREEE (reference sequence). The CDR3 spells CASSLGGGLEQYF. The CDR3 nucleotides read TGTGCCAGCAGCCTTGGGGGGGGTCTGGAGCAGTACTTC.

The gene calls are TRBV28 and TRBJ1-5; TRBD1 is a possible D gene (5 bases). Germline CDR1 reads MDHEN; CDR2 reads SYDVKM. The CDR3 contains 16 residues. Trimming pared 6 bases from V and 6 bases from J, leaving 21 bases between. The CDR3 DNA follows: TGTGCCAGCAGACTCCCTGGGACGAGGGAGGGTCAGCCCCAGCATTTT. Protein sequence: CASRLPGTREGQPQHF.

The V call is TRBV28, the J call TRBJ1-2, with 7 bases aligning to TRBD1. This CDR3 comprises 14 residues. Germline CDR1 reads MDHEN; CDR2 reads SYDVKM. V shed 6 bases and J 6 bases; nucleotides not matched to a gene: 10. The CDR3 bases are TGTGCCAGCAGCTTGACAGGGTTAAGGGATGGCTACACCTTC. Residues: CASSLTGLRDGYTF.

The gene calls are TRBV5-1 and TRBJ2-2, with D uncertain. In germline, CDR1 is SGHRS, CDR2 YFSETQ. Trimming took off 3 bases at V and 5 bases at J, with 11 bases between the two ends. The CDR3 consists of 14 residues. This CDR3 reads CASSSRMETGELFF. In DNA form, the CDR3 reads TGCGCCAGCAGCTCAAGGATGGAGACCGGGGAGCTGTTTTTT.

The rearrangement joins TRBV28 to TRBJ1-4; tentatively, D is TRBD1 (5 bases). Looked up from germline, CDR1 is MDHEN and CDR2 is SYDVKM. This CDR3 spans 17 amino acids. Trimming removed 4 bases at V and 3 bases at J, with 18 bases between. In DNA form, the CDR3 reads TGTGCCAGCAGTTCGTTTATCCTCAGGGAATCTAATGAAAAACTGTTTTTT. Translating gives CASSSFILRESNEKLFF.

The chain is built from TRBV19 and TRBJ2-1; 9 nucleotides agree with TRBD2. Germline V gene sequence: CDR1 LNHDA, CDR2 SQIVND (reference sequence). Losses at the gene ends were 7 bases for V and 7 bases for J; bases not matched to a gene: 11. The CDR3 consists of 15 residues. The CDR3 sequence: CASMSSGTLFNEQFF. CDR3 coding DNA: TGTGCCAGTATGTCTAGCGGGACTTTGTTTAATGAGCAGTTCTTC.

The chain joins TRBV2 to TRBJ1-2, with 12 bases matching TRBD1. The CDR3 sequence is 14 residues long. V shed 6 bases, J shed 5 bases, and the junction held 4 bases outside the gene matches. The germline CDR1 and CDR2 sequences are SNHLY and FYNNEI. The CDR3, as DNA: TGTGCCAGCAGGGGGACAGGGGGCGCGTATGGCTACACCTTC. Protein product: CASRGTGGAYGYTF.

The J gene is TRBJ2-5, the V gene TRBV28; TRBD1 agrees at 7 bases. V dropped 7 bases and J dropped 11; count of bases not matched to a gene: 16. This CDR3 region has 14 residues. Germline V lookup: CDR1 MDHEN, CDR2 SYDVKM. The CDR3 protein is CASIYGPGQPQQYF. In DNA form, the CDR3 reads TGTGCCAGCATCTATGGGCCGGGACAGCCGCAGCAGTACTTC. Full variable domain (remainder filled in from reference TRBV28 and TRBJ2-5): DVKVTQSSRYLVKRTGEKVFLECVQDMDHENMFWYRQDPGLGLRLIYFSYDVKMKEKGDIPEGYSVSREKKERFSLILESASTNQTSMYLCASIYGPGQPQQYFGPGTRLLVL.

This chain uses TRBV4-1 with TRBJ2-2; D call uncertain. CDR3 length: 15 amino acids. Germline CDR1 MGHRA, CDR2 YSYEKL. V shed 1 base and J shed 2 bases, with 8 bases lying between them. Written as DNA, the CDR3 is TGCGCCAGCAGCCAAGGGGAACTTAACACCGGGGAGCTGTTTTTT. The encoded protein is CASSQGELNTGELFF.

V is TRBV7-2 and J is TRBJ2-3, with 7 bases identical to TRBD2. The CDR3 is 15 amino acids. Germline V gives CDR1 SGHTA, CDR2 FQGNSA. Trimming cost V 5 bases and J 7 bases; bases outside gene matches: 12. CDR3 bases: TGTGCCAGCAGCCTCCGAGCAAGCGGGGCCCATACGCAGTATTTT. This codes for CASSLRASGAHTQYF.

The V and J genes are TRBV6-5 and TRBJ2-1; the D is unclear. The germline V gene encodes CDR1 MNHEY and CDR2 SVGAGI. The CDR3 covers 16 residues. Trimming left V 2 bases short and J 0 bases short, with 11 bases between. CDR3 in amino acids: CASSYVRSSSYNEQFF. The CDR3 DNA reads TGTGCCAGCAGTTACGTCCGCTCTAGCTCCTACAATGAGCAGTTCTTC.

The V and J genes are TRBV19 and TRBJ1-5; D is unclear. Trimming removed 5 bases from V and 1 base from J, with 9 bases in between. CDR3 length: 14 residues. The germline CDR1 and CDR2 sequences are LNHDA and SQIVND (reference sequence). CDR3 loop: CASSSWQSNQPQHF. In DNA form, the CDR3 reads TGTGCCAGTAGTTCTTGGCAGAGCAATCAGCCCCAGCATTTT.

The CDR3 bases are TGCGCCAGCAGCTTGGCGGGACAAGTGGGGACTGAAGCTTTCTTT. Its protein product is CASSLAGQVGTEAFF. The chain is built from TRBV5-1 and TRBJ1-1, with D tentatively TRBD1 (6 bases). CDR3 size: 15 residues. Germline-derived CDR1 and CDR2 are SGHRS and YFSETQ. Trimming shortened V by 0 bases and J by 5 bases, and 14 bases separated the two germline ends.

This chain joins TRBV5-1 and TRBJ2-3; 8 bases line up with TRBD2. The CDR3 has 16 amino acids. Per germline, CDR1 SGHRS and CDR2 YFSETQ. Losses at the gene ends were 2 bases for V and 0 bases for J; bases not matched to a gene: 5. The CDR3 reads CASSFLLAVSTDTQYF. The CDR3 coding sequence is TGCGCCAGCAGCTTTTTACTAGCGGTTAGCACAGATACGCAGTATTTT.

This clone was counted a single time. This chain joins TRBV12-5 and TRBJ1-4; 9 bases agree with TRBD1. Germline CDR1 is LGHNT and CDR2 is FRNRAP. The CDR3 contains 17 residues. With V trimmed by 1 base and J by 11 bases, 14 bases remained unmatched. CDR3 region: CASGLGKPGQGEHKLFF. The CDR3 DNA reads TGTGCTAGTGGTTTGGGAAAACCGGGACAGGGCGAACATAAACTGTTTTTT.

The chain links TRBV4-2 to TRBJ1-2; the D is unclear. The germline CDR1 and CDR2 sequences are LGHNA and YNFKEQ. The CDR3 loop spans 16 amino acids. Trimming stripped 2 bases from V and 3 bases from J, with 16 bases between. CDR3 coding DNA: TGTGCCAGCAGCCAAACGTACGGTACAGATTACTATGGCTACACCTTC. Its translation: CASSQTYGTDYYGYTF.

CDR3 in DNA: TGTGCCAGCAGCTTAAGTGGGACGAACACCGGGGAGCTGTTTTTT. Its protein is CASSLSGTNTGELFF. V is TRBV7-3 and J is TRBJ2-2; D is unresolved. Looked up from germline, CDR1 is SGHTA and CDR2 is FQGTGA. The CDR3 covers 15 residues. Trimming removed 1 base from V and 0 bases from J, with 6 bases in between.

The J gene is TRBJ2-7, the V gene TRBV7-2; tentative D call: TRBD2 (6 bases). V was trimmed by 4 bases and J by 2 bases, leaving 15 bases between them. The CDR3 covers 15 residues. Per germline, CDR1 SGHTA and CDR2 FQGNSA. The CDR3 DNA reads TGTGCCAGCAGCTCCACCGGGGGTCCTACCTACGAGCAGTACTTC. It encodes CASSSTGGPTYEQYF.

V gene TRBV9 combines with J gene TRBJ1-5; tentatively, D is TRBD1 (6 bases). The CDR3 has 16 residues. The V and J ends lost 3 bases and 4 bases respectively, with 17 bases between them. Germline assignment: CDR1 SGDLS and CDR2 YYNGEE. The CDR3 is CASSADGTPSNQPQHF. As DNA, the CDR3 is TGTGCCAGCAGCGCAGACGGGACACCGTCGAATCAGCCCCAGCATTTT.

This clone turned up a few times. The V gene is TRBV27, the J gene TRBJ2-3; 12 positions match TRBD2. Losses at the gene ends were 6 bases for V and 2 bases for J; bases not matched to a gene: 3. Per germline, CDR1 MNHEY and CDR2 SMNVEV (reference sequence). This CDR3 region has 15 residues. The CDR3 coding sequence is TGTGCCAGCAGCCGGACTAGCGGGGTCACAGATACGCAGTATTTT. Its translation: CASSRTSGVTDTQYF.

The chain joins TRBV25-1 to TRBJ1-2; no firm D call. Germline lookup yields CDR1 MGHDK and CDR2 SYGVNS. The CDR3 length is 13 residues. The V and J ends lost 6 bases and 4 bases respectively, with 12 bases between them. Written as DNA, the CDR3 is TGTGCCAGCAGCGGGGAGGCCGTCTATGGCTACACCTTC. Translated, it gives CASSGEAVYGYTF.

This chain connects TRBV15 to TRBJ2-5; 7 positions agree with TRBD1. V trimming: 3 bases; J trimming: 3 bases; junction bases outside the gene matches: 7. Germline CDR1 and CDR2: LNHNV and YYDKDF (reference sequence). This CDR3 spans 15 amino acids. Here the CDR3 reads CATSRSTGFEETQYF. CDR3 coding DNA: TGTGCCACCAGCAGGTCGACAGGGTTCGAAGAGACCCAGTACTTC. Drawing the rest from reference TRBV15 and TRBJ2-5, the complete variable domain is DAMVIQNPRYQVTQFGKPVTLSCSQTLNHNVMYWYQQKSSQAPKLLFHYYDKDFNNEADTPDNFQSRRPNTSFCFLDIRSPGLGDTAMYLCATSRSTGFEETQYFGPGTRLLVL.

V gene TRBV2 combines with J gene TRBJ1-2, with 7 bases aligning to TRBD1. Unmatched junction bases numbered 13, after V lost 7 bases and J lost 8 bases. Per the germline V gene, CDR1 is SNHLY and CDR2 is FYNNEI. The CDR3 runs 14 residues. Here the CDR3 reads CASIRRTGQEGYTF. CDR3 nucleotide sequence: TGTGCCAGCATTAGAAGGACAGGTCAGGAAGGCTACACCTTC.

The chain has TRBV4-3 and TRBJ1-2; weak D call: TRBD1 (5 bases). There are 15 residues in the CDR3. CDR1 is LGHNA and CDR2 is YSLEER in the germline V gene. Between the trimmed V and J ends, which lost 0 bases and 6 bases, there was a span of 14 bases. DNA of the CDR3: TGCGCCAGCAGCCAAGATCTTGGTTCAGGGAATGGCTACACCTTC. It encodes CASSQDLGSGNGYTF.

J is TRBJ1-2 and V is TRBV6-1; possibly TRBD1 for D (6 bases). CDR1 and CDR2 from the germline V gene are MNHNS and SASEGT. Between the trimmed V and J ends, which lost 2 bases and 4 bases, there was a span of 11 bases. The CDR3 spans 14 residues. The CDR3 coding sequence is TGTGCCAGCAGTGAAAGGGGGGAAGGCTATGGCTACACCTTC. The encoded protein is CASSERGEGYGYTF.